These T cell receptor beta chains were read from a single sample in a study of shared clonotypes between healthy human individuals. TCRdb's table, derived via immunoSEQ multiplex PCR, lists solely in-frame clones and lacks some. The sample records around 1,100,000 clones, around 77% being singletons. The sequenced sample was memory CD4+ T cells from PBMCs. Receptors were obtained from a man between 18 and 35 years old in good health. Some clones in this sample may be carry-over from other donors' samples. Each CDR3 is given without its conserved first and last residue. The order of the fields is V gene, J gene, CDR3 protein.

v_gene: TRBV5-6; j_gene: TRBJ2-1; CDR3aa: ASGDSGSHNEQF
v_gene: TRBV5-1; j_gene: TRBJ1-4; CDR3aa: ASSLVSGINEKLF
v_gene: TRBV5-6; j_gene: TRBJ1-2; CDR3aa: ASSLADRELGGYT
v_gene: TRBV29-1; j_gene: TRBJ2-7; CDR3aa: SVAAGTGNEQY
v_gene: TRBV7-9; j_gene: TRBJ2-3; CDR3aa: ASSPYRAGVADTQY
v_gene: TRBV28; j_gene: TRBJ1-3; CDR3aa: ASSTAGLGNTIY
v_gene: TRBV4-3; j_gene: TRBJ1-2; CDR3aa: ASSQGTGGHYGYT
v_gene: TRBV20-1; j_gene: TRBJ2-5; CDR3aa: SADRETQY
v_gene: TRBV28; j_gene: TRBJ1-2; CDR3aa: ASSLPTGGAGYGYT
v_gene: TRBV28; j_gene: TRBJ1-2; CDR3aa: ASSPLFANYGYT
v_gene: TRBV5-4; j_gene: TRBJ2-2; CDR3aa: ASSGWDRGDTGELF
v_gene: TRBV5-1; j_gene: TRBJ2-3; CDR3aa: ASSLEVAGVADTQY